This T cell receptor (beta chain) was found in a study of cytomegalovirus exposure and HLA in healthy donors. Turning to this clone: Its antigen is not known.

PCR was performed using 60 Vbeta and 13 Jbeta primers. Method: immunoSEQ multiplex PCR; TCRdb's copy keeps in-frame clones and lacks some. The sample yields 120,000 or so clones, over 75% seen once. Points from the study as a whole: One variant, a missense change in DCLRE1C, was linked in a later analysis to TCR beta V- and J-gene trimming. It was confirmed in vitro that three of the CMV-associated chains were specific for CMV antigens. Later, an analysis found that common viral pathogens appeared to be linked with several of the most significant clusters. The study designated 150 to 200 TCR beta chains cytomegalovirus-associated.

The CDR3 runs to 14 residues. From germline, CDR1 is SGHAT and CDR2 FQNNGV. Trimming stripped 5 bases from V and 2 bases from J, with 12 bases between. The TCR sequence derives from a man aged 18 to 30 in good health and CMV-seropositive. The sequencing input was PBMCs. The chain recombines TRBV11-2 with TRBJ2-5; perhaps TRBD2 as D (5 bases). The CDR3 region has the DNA TGTGCCAGCAGCCTACGGGGTGGGCAAGAGACCCAGTACTTC. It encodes CASSLRGGQETQYF.